The entry that follows covers one T cell receptor (beta chain) sequence. CDR3 size: 14 residues. CDR1 is MDHEN, CDR2 SYDVKM, per germline. The ends were cut back, 4 bases at V and 2 bases at J, with 12 bases in the middle. The sample belongs to a study of shared clonotypes between healthy human individuals. Deep level was the assay's run setting. In the source study's methods: Junction-only sequences without quality scores came from ImmunoSEQ, so filtering differed. Profiling relied on immunoSEQ multiplex PCR, and the TCRdb table lists in-frame clones only, not all of them. The V and J calls and clone size were taken over from that table, and D and trimming were inferred from the DNA. The profile covers approximately 1,000,000 clones, with approximately 80% appearing a single time and 0.85% to 1% taken by the ten largest.

The clonotype comes from a man between 18 and 35 years old in good health. Some clones in this sample may be carry-over from other donors' samples. The chain combines TRBV28 with TRBJ2-7; no clear D. The specimen was memory CD4+ T cells from PBMCs. The subset: CD45RA-negative fraction. CDR3 in amino acids: CASSYNVLAYEQYF. In DNA, the CDR3 is TGTGCCAGCAGTTACAACGTGTTAGCCTACGAGCAGTACTTC.